Listed here are 8 T cell receptor beta chains from one sample, sequenced in a study of blood T cell repertoires in COVID-19. Sequencing used immunoSEQ multiplex PCR; TCRdb keeps in-frame clones, though not all of them. Of 180,000 or so clones listed, about 85% are singletons. Sequenced material: peripheral blood. The receptors derive from a man aged 55 to 70 who had recovered from COVID-19.

The chain joins TRBV5-4 to TRBJ1-2; no reliable D call. Germline V gives CDR1 SGHNT, CDR2 YYREEE (reference sequence). The germline V and J ends were trimmed by 1 base and 7 bases, with 17 bases remaining between them. CDR3 length equals 15 residues. The CDR3 nucleotides read TGTGCCAGCAGCTTGAAGGTTGGCAGTCAGGCTGGCTACACCTTC. Amino acids: CASSLKVGSQAGYTF. The whole variable domain, remainder taken from reference TRBV5-4 and TRBJ1-2, is ETGVTQSPTHLIKTRGQQVTLRCSSQSGHNTVSWYQQALGQGPQFIFQYYREEENGRGNFPPRFSGLQFPNYSSELNVNALELDDSALYLCASSLKVGSQAGYTFGSGTRLTVV.

This chain joins TRBV11-2 and TRBJ1-1, with D possibly TRBD1 on 6 matching bases. CDR3 length: 13 amino acids. Trimming stripped 1 base from V and 8 bases from J, with 11 bases between. The germline gives CDR1 SGHAT, CDR2 FQNNGV. The CDR3 DNA follows: TGTGCCAGCAGCTTAGGGCAGGGGCGCGAAGCTTTCTTT. Protein sequence: CASSLGQGREAFF.

The chain uses TRBV5-1 and TRBJ2-2; 7 bases align to TRBD1. After removal of 4 bases from V and 0 bases from J, the junction contained 9 bases not matched to a gene. Germline assignment: CDR1 SGHRS and CDR2 YFSETQ. There are 17 residues in the CDR3. The CDR3 DNA reads as TGCGCCAGCAGCACAAGACAGGGAATCACGAACACCGGGGAGCTGTTTTTT. The encoded protein is CASSTRQGITNTGELFF.

This clone was seen more than once but under ten times. The chain joins TRBV18 to TRBJ2-3, with no clear D. Germline CDR1 is KGHSH and CDR2 is LQKENI. Trimming pared 1 base from V and 0 bases from J, leaving 5 bases between. CDR3 length: 14 residues. CDR3 sequence (DNA): TGTGCCAGCTCACCACTGGCTAGCACAGATACGCAGTATTTT. Amino acids: CASSPLASTDTQYF.

This clone was recorded a few times. The rearrangement uses TRBV5-1 and TRBJ2-3, with a weak D call TRBD2 (7 bases). Germline V gene sequence: CDR1 SGHRS, CDR2 YFSETQ. This CDR3 contains 14 residues. Trimming pared 7 bases from V and 2 bases from J, leaving 14 bases between. CDR3 nucleotides: TGCGCCAGCTCGAGGGGGACTAACACAGATACGCAGTATTTT. Translating gives CASSRGTNTDTQYF.

J is TRBJ1-4 and V is TRBV7-6; D ambiguous. In germline, CDR1 is SGHVS, CDR2 FNYEAQ. The CDR3 runs to 15 residues. Trimming took 1 base from V and 8 from J, leaving 14 bases between them. CDR3 bases: TGTGCCAGCAGCTTAGGCCCACAGAAGAAGGAAAAACTGTTTTTT. Amino acids: CASSLGPQKKEKLFF.

The rearrangement uses TRBV6-4 and TRBJ2-1, with 13 bases aligning to TRBD2. CDR1 and CDR2 from the germline V gene are MRHNA and SNTAGT. CDR3 size: 15 residues. The V gene end was trimmed by 5 bases and the J gene end by 9 bases; junction bases not matched to a gene: 7. The CDR3 coding sequence is TGTGCCAGCAGTTCACTAGCGGGGGGGCCGGCTGAGCAGTTCTTC. As protein: CASSSLAGGPAEQFF.

V is TRBV30 and J is TRBJ1-1; D perhaps matches TRBD1 (5 bases). V was clipped by 1 base and J by 5 bases, with 11 bases between them. Germline V CDR1 and CDR2: GTSNPN, SVGIG (reference sequence). The CDR3 runs to 13 residues. CDR3 amino acids: CAWSARERTEAFF. In nucleotides, the CDR3 is TGTGCCTGGAGTGCCAGGGAAAGGACTGAAGCTTTCTTT.